This T cell receptor (beta chain) was recovered during a study of control samples from healthy donors and cancer patients. The germline V gene encodes CDR1 MNHEY and CDR2 SVGAGI. The CDR3 has 16 amino acids. V was clipped by 0 bases and J by 4 bases, with 12 bases between them. Some clones are missing from TCRdb's copy, which holds only in-frame ones; the method was immunoSEQ multiplex PCR. The sample has about 140,000 clones, 94% seen once. The clonotype was recovered from a middle-aged man in good health. This sequence joins TRBV6-5 and TRBJ2-2, with D possibly TRBD2 on 6 matching bases. The sample consisted of blood. CDR3 nucleotides: TGTGCCAGCAGTTACTCGATTGTCGGGGGCACCGGGGAGCTGTTTTTT. This encodes CASSYSIVGGTGELFF.